Below are 7 T cell receptor beta chains sequenced from a single sample in a study of control samples from healthy donors and cancer patients. Clones were read by immunoSEQ multiplex PCR, and TCRdb kept only the in-frame ones, dropping some. This sample yields some 80,000 clones, of which around 92% are seen a single time; 4.5% to 7% belongs to the top ten. The sequencing sample was made of blood. The receptors here all came from a man aged 50-60 years in good health.

This chain connects TRBV18 to TRBJ1-5; no firm D call. With 2 bases removed from V and 2 bases from J, the gap between germline ends came to 7 bases. This CDR3 has 14 residues. CDR1 and CDR2 from the germline V gene are KGHSH and LQKENI. DNA of the CDR3: TGTGCCAGCTCACCAGGGCCGGGCAATCAGCCCCAGCATTTT. Protein product: CASSPGPGNQPQHF.

The J gene is TRBJ1-2, the V gene TRBV9; TRBD1 is a possible D gene (5 bases). The germline CDR1 and CDR2 sequences are SGDLS and YYNGEE. The CDR3 is 14 residues long. The ends were cut back, 5 bases at V and 2 bases at J, with 13 bases in the middle. The CDR3 region is CASRDRGGNYGYTF. In nucleotides, the CDR3 is TGTGCCAGCAGAGACCGTGGGGGAAACTATGGCTACACCTTC. Full variable domain (missing parts from reference TRBV9 and TRBJ1-2): DSGVTQTPKHLITATGQRVTLRCSPRSGDLSVYWYQQSLDQGLQFLIQYYNGEERAKGNILERFSAQQFPDLHSELNLSSLELGDSALYFCASRDRGGNYGYTFGSGTRLTVV.

This sequence joins TRBV4-1 and TRBJ2-5; no firm D call. CDR1 MGHRA and CDR2 YSYEKL come from the germline V gene. V was shortened by 0 bases and J by 5 bases, with 4 bases between the two germline ends. This CDR3 has 12 residues. The CDR3 here is CASSQDRETQYF. DNA of the CDR3: TGCGCCAGCAGCCAAGATCGGGAGACCCAGTACTTC.

The table lists this clone with a count of one. This sequence joins TRBV6-5 and TRBJ1-3, with 7 bases that match TRBD1. With V trimmed by 5 bases and J by 1 base, 5 bases remained unmatched. Per germline, CDR1 MNHEY and CDR2 SVGAGI. The CDR3 is made up of 15 amino acids. As DNA, the CDR3 is TGTGCCAGCAGTCGCGGACAGGCTTCTGGAAACACCATATATTTT. It yields the protein CASSRGQASGNTIYF.

The rearrangement joins TRBV5-4 to TRBJ2-5; 8 nucleotides agree with TRBD2. The CDR3 has 15 amino acids. CDR1 SGHNT and CDR2 YYREEE come from the germline V gene (reference sequence). V trimming: 0 bases; J trimming: 2 bases; junction bases outside the gene matches: 3. CDR3: CASSLGRGAQETQYF. The CDR3 nucleotides are TGTGCCAGCAGCTTGGGGCGGGGGGCTCAAGAGACCCAGTACTTC.

The chain carries TRBV5-1 and TRBJ2-5; 7 nucleotides match TRBD1. V shed 3 bases, J shed 2 bases, and the junction held 1 base outside the gene matches. Germline lookup yields CDR1 SGHRS and CDR2 YFSETQ. The CDR3 extends over 13 amino acids. CDR3 amino acids: CASSSTGQETQYF. The CDR3 region has the DNA TGCGCCAGCAGCTCGACAGGGCAAGAGACCCAGTACTTC.

On this clone: Other nucleotide sequences in the sample specify the same CDR3. As DNA, the CDR3 is TGTGCCATCAGTGATCCGGTTAGGGGGCGGGCGGGGCAGTACTTC. It specifies CAISDPVRGRAGQYF. The chain combines TRBV10-3 with TRBJ2-7; 7 bases map to TRBD1. The CDR3 length is 15 residues. The J segment lost 9 bases and the V segment lost 3 bases, leaving 14 bases of the junction unmatched. The germline gives CDR1 ENHRY, CDR2 SYGVKD.